This T cell receptor beta chain was sequenced in a study of post-analysis software for immune sequencing data (dated by TCRdb to about 2015). Turning to the overall study: Relapsing-remitting, secondary progressive and progressive-relapsing multiple sclerosis were recorded as disease courses, and subtype annotation was lacking for some patients. A subset of samples was prepared in parallel using single-end sample barcoding, then pooled and co-amplified after Illumina adapter ligation. Patient repertoires were compared against over ten previously published healthy control repertoires from donors aged 6 to 25 years.

TCR beta repertoires were profiled from peripheral blood of over 10 young patients with multiple sclerosis to demonstrate the VDJtools post-analysis software. The multiple sclerosis patients were children and adolescents between roughly 6 and 17 years of age. What the research found in general, with its limitations: Patients showed significantly higher frequencies than controls for 4 or 5 TRBV segments, among them TRBV5-6, TRBV5-1 and TRBV20-1. Direct clustering with F measure revealed strong co-clustering of samples prepared in the same batch, which led to a batch-effect correction. The multiple sclerosis patient group was slightly younger than the control group. Normalized Chao1 diversity was significantly lower in multiple sclerosis patients than controls, suggesting substantial peripheral T-cell clonal expansion.

Taken from cysteine to phenylalanine, the CDR3 has 16 residues. The sequence is cut down to CDR3 DNA, 48 bases in frame from base 1. Trimming leaves V shorter by 0 bases and J shorter by 5 bases, with the junction holding 10 bases beyond the gene matches. The germline V gene specifies SGHRS as CDR1 and YFSETQ as CDR2. Library prep was done by PCR. Reads for this sample came from an Illumina HiSeq 2500. Unique molecular identifiers were incorporated into TCR beta cDNA libraries to reduce PCR and sequencing biases. Every 1 to 10 million input T cells yielded roughly 500,000 cDNA molecules, meaning each molecule approximated one T cell. Patient libraries were prepared and sequenced with the same protocol used for the earlier healthy control dataset. Samples belonging to the same batch were prepared together, multiplexed and sequenced on a shared HiSeq lane. From the authors' description of their analysis: Raw barcoded reads were processed with MIGEC, and single-read molecular identifier groups were discarded before consensus assembly and CDR3 extraction. Clonotype tables were post-analysed with VDJtools, and diversity was normalized by down-sampling all datasets to the smallest sample size. In repertoire overlap clustering, CDR3 amino acid sequences, but not nucleotide sequences, were matched to correct batch-related cross-sample contamination. TCRdb reran the public reads through fastp at Q25 and MiXCR, keeping productive beta chains. Rows are combined by CDR3 protein, so each entry shows the most common genes and DNA. The V and J calls were determined by TCRdb, not by the authors. In this sample the table shows 750,000 to 900,000 distinct CDR3 sequences, just over 45% of which occur a single time. 4.9% of the sample goes to the ten largest clones.

This clonotype came up a few times. The antigen it binds to is not known. No base qualities exist here, and no much larger clone lies one base off it. The chain uses TRBV5-1 and TRBJ2-7, with 8 bases aligning to TRBD1. The material sequenced was blood. The clonotype comes from a girl between 10 and 17 years old with multiple sclerosis. At the DNA level, the sequence is TGCGCCAGCAGCTTGGGTCCATGGCAGGGGGCTAACGAGCAGTACTTC. This encodes CASSLGPWQGANEQYF.